This passage covers 32 T cell receptor beta chains from one sample sequenced in a study of T cell changes during pregnancy in multiple sclerosis. Sequenced by immunoSEQ multiplex PCR; TCRdb stores in-frame clones only, minus some. The data show 40,000 to 60,000 clones, with roughly 90% seen just once and approximately 0.6% held by the top ten. The sequenced sample was CD4+ T cells from peripheral blood mononuclear cells, obtained after pregnancy. Source of these receptors: a female donor with multiple sclerosis, enrolled in a pregnancy study.

The J gene is TRBJ1-4, the V gene TRBV19, with D maybe TRBD1 (5 bases). The CDR3 loop spans 15 amino acids. Trimming removed 3 bases at V and 5 bases at J, with 13 bases between. Germline-derived CDR1 and CDR2 are LNHDA and SQIVND (reference sequence). The CDR3 nucleotides are TGTGCCAGTAGTATGGGGCAGGTAGGGAATGAAAAACTGTTTTTT. It yields the protein CASSMGQVGNEKLFF.

The genes are TRBV7-8 and TRBJ2-7; 8 bases agree with TRBD2. The CDR3 covers 13 residues. Trimming at V came to 5 bases and at J to 3 bases, leaving 3 bases not matched to a gene. Germline CDR1 SGHVS, CDR2 FQNEAQ. CDR3 amino acids: CASSPTSGYEQYF. The CDR3 DNA reads as TGTGCCAGCAGCCCCACTAGCGGCTACGAGCAGTACTTC.

For the CDR3, the DNA is TGTGCCAGCAGTCCCTGGAGCGGGAAGACAGATACGCAGTATTTT. Its translation: CASSPWSGKTDTQYF. This rearrangement joins TRBV27 to TRBJ2-3; 7 bases map to TRBD2. V was pared by 5 bases and J by 3 bases, with 8 bases of the junction left unmatched. This CDR3 has 15 residues. Germline V gene data show CDR1 as MNHEY and CDR2 as SMNVEV (reference sequence).

The chain combines TRBV27 with TRBJ2-3; the match to TRBD1 covers 8 bases. Germline V gives CDR1 MNHEY, CDR2 SMNVEV (reference sequence). This CDR3 comprises 17 residues. Unmatched junction bases numbered 11, after V lost 5 bases and J lost 1 base. The chain's CDR3 is CASSRQAGQGGTDTQYF. The CDR3 bases are TGTGCCAGCAGTCGCCAAGCAGGACAGGGAGGCACAGATACGCAGTATTTT.

This rearrangement joins TRBV4-2 to TRBJ1-2; 7 positions agree with TRBD1. The CDR3 consists of 15 residues. Germline V gives CDR1 LGHNA, CDR2 YNFKEQ. V lost 1 base and J lost 5; bases outside the gene matches: 7. The CDR3 coding sequence is TGTGCCAGCAGCCAAGGGGACAGAGTATCATATGGCTACACCTTC. Protein sequence: CASSQGDRVSYGYTF.

This clone was recorded a few times. The chain is built from TRBV15 and TRBJ2-5; the D gene is possibly TRBD1 (5 bases). This CDR3 spans 13 amino acids. The germline V gene encodes CDR1 LNHNV and CDR2 YYDKDF (reference sequence). Trimming took off 1 base at V and 7 bases at J, with 10 bases between the two ends. In DNA, the CDR3 is TGTGCCACCAGCAGAGGGGGCTCTGGGACCCAGTACTTC. Translating gives CATSRGGSGTQYF.

This chain uses TRBV7-9 with TRBJ1-5; 7 nucleotides match TRBD1. Germline V gene data show CDR1 as SEHNR and CDR2 as FQNEAQ (reference sequence). J lost 5 bases, V lost 1 base, and 5 bases had no gene match. This CDR3 is 15 amino acids long. The chain's CDR3 is CASSLGDRADQPQHF. The CDR3 nucleotides read TGTGCCAGCAGCTTAGGTGACAGGGCGGATCAGCCCCAGCATTTT. The full variable domain, its missing parts supplied by reference TRBV7-9 and TRBJ1-5, is DTGVSQNPRHKITKRGQNVTFRCDPISEHNRLYWYRQTLGQGPEFLTYFQNEAQLEKSRLLSDRFSAERPKGSFSTLEIQRTEQGDSAMYLCASSLGDRADQPQHFGDGTRLSIL.

This chain uses TRBV11-2 with TRBJ2-1; 10 bases match TRBD2. Trimming removed 3 bases from V and 5 bases from J; junction bases left unmatched: 1. CDR1 and CDR2 (germline): SGHAT, FQNNGV. The CDR3 loop spans 14 amino acids. CDR3 sequence reads: CASSFTSGNNEQFF. CDR3 DNA: TGTGCCAGCAGCTTTACTAGCGGGAACAATGAGCAGTTCTTC.

The genes are TRBV6-6 and TRBJ2-4; 7 positions agree with TRBD1. The V and J ends lost 4 bases and 6 bases, in that order; junction bases with no gene match: 9. Germline V CDR1 and CDR2: MNHNY, SVGAGI (reference sequence). The CDR3 covers 15 residues. CDR3 loop: CASSSDRDGGNIQYF. CDR3 sequence (DNA): TGTGCCAGCAGTTCCGACAGGGATGGTGGAAACATTCAGTACTTC.

The table lists this clone with a count of one. The chain uses TRBV7-2 and TRBJ2-1; 13 bases are shared with TRBD2. This CDR3 comprises 14 residues. Germline CDR1 is SGHTA and CDR2 is FQGNSA. Trimming cost V 5 bases and J 15 bases; bases outside gene matches: 10. CDR3 nucleotides: TGTGCCAGCAGCCCTACTAGCGGGAGGGGGTGGTCGTTCTTC. This translates into CASSPTSGRGWSFF.

The chain has TRBV28 and TRBJ1-3, with D possibly matching TRBD1 (5 bases). V was pared by 8 bases and J by 4 bases, with 15 bases between. CDR3 length equals 14 residues. The V gene's germline CDR1 is MDHEN and CDR2 SYDVKM. The chain's CDR3 is CASQMGGYGNTIYF. As DNA, the CDR3 is TGTGCCAGCCAAATGGGGGGGTACGGAAACACCATATATTTT.

The gene calls are TRBV6-5 and TRBJ1-3, with a weak D call TRBD1 (6 bases). The CDR3 length is 15 residues. Deletions cut 6 bases from V and 0 bases from J, with 12 bases between. Germline CDR1 MNHEY, CDR2 SVGAGI. The CDR3 spells CASSRGLSSGNTIYF. CDR3 in DNA: TGTGCCAGCAGCAGGGGCCTCAGCTCTGGAAACACCATATATTTT.

V and J are TRBV13 and TRBJ2-7, with 7 nucleotides matching TRBD1. The germline gives CDR1 PRHDT, CDR2 FYEKMQ (reference sequence). The CDR3 is 15 amino acids. Losses at the gene ends were 5 bases for V and 2 bases for J; bases not matched to a gene: 9. CDR3 region: CASSVGQLDTYEQYF. The CDR3 region has the DNA TGTGCCAGCAGCGTGGGACAGTTGGATACCTACGAGCAGTACTTC. The variable domain in full, completed from reference TRBV13 and TRBJ2-7, reads AAGVIQSPRHLIKEKRETATLKCYPIPRHDTVYWYQQGPGQDPQFLISFYEKMQSDKGSIPDRFSAQQFSDYHSELNMSSLELGDSALYFCASSVGQLDTYEQYFGPGTRLTVT.

The gene calls are TRBV2 and TRBJ2-1; 8 nucleotides line up with TRBD2. V dropped 6 bases and J dropped 10; count of bases not matched to a gene: 11. The V gene's germline CDR1 is SNHLY and CDR2 FYNNEI. The CDR3 has 14 residues. CDR3 nucleotide sequence: TGTGCCAGCAGGCGAGAGTTAGCGGGAACGGAGCAGTTCTTC. Translated: CASRRELAGTEQFF.

This chain uses TRBV7-2 with TRBJ2-5; no definite D call. CDR1 SGHTA and CDR2 FQGNSA come from the germline V gene. CDR3 length: 13 residues. V lost 6 bases, J lost 5 bases, and 13 bases lay in between. In DNA, the CDR3 is TGTGCCAGCAGTTTTGACTCATCGGAGACCCAGTACTTC. The encoded protein is CASSFDSSETQYF.

The chain carries TRBV9 and TRBJ2-3; D not certain. This CDR3 is built from 13 residues. Germline CDR1 and CDR2: SGDLS and YYNGEE. V lost 4 bases, J lost 0 bases, and 6 bases lay in between. Here the CDR3 reads CASSTPSTDTQYF. CDR3 coding DNA: TGTGCCAGCAGCACACCTAGCACAGATACGCAGTATTTT. Full variable domain (outside the CDR3, taken from reference TRBV9 and TRBJ2-3): DSGVTQTPKHLITATGQRVTLRCSPRSGDLSVYWYQQSLDQGLQFLIQYYNGEERAKGNILERFSAQQFPDLHSELNLSSLELGDSALYFCASSTPSTDTQYFGPGTRLTVL.

The chain is built from TRBV21-1 and TRBJ2-1; the table names TRBD2, a call not compared with the DNA. TRBV21-1 is shown as a pseudogene. The CDR3 extends over 18 amino acids. CDR3 loop: CASSISPHPKTDRNEQFF. The CDR3 region has the DNA TGTGCCAGCAGCATTTCGCCCCATCCGAAAACTGATCGGAATGAGCAGTTCTTC.

This chain uses TRBV30 with TRBJ1-1; no clear D gene. Trimming took 5 bases from V and 1 from J, leaving 8 bases between them. Germline CDR1 and CDR2: GTSNPN and SVGIG (reference sequence). CDR3 length: 12 amino acids. The CDR3 region is CAWDRGNTEAFF. CDR3 coding DNA: TGTGCCTGGGACCGGGGGAACACTGAAGCTTTCTTT.

This rearrangement joins TRBV7-2 to TRBJ2-5, with 7 bases lining up with TRBD2. CDR1 SGHTA and CDR2 FQGNSA come from the germline V gene. J was trimmed by 4 bases and V by 2 bases; bases with no gene match: 16. CDR3 length equals 18 residues. As DNA, the CDR3 is TGTGCCAGCAGCTTATCCCCATACCCCCGACTAGCTGGAGAGACCCAGTACTTC. As protein: CASSLSPYPRLAGETQYF. The entire variable domain, with the rest obtained from reference TRBV7-2 and TRBJ2-5, is as follows: GAGVSQSPSNKVTEKGKDVELRCDPISGHTALYWYRQSLGQGLEFLIYFQGNSAPDKSGLPSDRFSAERTGGSVSTLTIQRTQQEDSAVYLCASSLSPYPRLAGETQYFGPGTRLLVL.

J is TRBJ1-1 and V is TRBV5-1; D not certain. The V and J ends lost 5 bases and 0 bases respectively, with 8 bases between them. Per germline, CDR1 SGHRS and CDR2 YFSETQ. This CDR3 has 13 residues. The CDR3 is CASRGRLNTEAFF. The CDR3, as DNA: TGCGCCAGCAGGGGGAGGTTGAACACTGAAGCTTTCTTT.

This chain links TRBV7-9 with TRBJ2-5; 10 bases line up with TRBD2. Germline V gene lookup returns CDR1 SEHNR and CDR2 FQNEAQ (reference sequence). J was trimmed by 4 bases and V by 5 bases; bases with no gene match: 13. The CDR3 has 17 residues. CDR3 coding DNA: TGTGCCAGCAGCCCCCTAGCTAGCGGGGGATGGGGAGAGACCCAGTACTTC. Residues: CASSPLASGGWGETQYF.

The chain carries TRBV9 and TRBJ2-1, with D perhaps TRBD2 (5 bases). The V end was cut by 0 bases, the J end by 2 bases, with 12 bases between. Looked up from germline, CDR1 is SGDLS and CDR2 is YYNGEE. This CDR3 contains 16 residues. DNA of the CDR3: TGTGCCAGCAGCGTAGGAGGGAGTAGGGCCTACAATGAGCAGTTCTTC. Protein: CASSVGGSRAYNEQFF.

The genes are TRBV18 and TRBJ2-1; no reliable D call. V gave up 1 base and J gave up 3 bases, with 10 bases separating them. The length of the CDR3 is 15 residues. CDR1 KGHSH and CDR2 LQKENI come from the germline V gene. Here the CDR3 reads CASSPQKSRYNEQFF. The CDR3 coding sequence is TGTGCCAGCTCACCACAAAAATCGCGCTACAATGAGCAGTTCTTC. Based on the CDR3 plus reference TRBV18 and TRBJ2-1, the full variable domain is NAGVMQNPRHLVRRRGQEARLRCSPMKGHSHVYWYRQLPEEGLKFMVYLQKENIIDESGMPKERFSAEFPKEGPSILRIQQVVRGDSAAYFCASSPQKSRYNEQFFGPGTRLTVL.

CDR3 protein: CASSAGRMNTEAFF. The CDR3 DNA is TGTGCCAGTAGTGCGGGACGGATGAACACTGAAGCTTTCTTT. The chain links TRBV19 to TRBJ1-1; weak D call: TRBD1 (5 bases). The CDR3 loop spans 14 amino acids. Germline assignment: CDR1 LNHDA and CDR2 SQIVND (reference sequence). Trimming left V 5 bases short and J 0 bases short, with 10 bases between. The whole variable domain, remainder taken from reference TRBV19 and TRBJ1-1, is DGGITQSPKYLFRKEGQNVTLSCEQNLNHDAMYWYRQDPGQGLRLIYYSQIVNDFQKGDIAEGYSVSREKKESFPLTVTSAQKNPTAFYLCASSAGRMNTEAFFGQGTRLTVV.

The chain joins TRBV7-9 to TRBJ2-2; 7 nucleotides line up with TRBD1. CDR3 size: 14 residues. V was clipped by 11 bases and J by 2 bases; unmatched bases: 8. Germline-derived CDR1 and CDR2 are SEHNR and FQNEAQ (reference sequence). CDR3 sequence reads: CAGKQGLNTGELFF. The CDR3 nucleotides read TGTGCCGGTAAACAGGGGTTAAACACCGGGGAGCTGTTTTTT.

The genes are TRBV27 and TRBJ2-2; 9 nucleotides match TRBD1. The CDR3 length is 16 residues. Trimming removed 5 bases from V and 4 bases from J; junction bases left unmatched: 8. Looked up from germline, CDR1 is MNHEY and CDR2 is SMNVEV (reference sequence). The CDR3: CASSELGQGPTGELFF. The DNA for the CDR3 is TGTGCCAGCAGTGAACTCGGACAGGGGCCCACCGGGGAGCTGTTTTTT.

The J gene is TRBJ2-1, the V gene TRBV30; 10 nucleotides align to TRBD1. The CDR3 extends over 14 amino acids. CDR1 is GTSNPN, CDR2 SVGIG, per germline (reference sequence). V lost 6 bases to trimming and J lost 7 bases; unmatched junction nucleotides: 9. DNA of the CDR3: TGTGCCTGCCAAACGGGACAGGGGATGAATGAGCAGTTCTTC. It codes for CACQTGQGMNEQFF. The whole variable domain, filled in from reference TRBV30 and TRBJ2-1, reads SQTIHQWPATLVQPVGSPLSLECTVEGTSNPNLYWYRQAAGRGLQLLFYSVGIGQISSEVPQNLSASRPQDRQFILSSKKLLLSDSGFYLCACQTGQGMNEQFFGPGTRLTVL.

The rearrangement joins TRBV30 to TRBJ1-2; no clear D. V lost 0 bases and J lost 1, with 9 bases in between. The CDR3 totals 14 residues. Per germline, CDR1 GTSNPN and CDR2 SVGIG (reference sequence). CDR3 sequence reads: CAWSVRSVNYGYTF. The DNA of the CDR3 is TGTGCCTGGAGTGTGAGGTCAGTTAACTATGGCTACACCTTC.

This chain uses TRBV7-2 with TRBJ1-1, with a weak D call TRBD1 (6 bases). V lost 4 bases and J lost 4, with 13 bases in between. Germline CDR1 reads SGHTA; CDR2 reads FQGNSA. The CDR3 is 14 amino acids. The CDR3 here is CASSSLGGVTEAFF. CDR3 DNA: TGTGCCAGCAGCTCGCTAGGGGGGGTCACTGAAGCTTTCTTT.

The chain links TRBV28 to TRBJ2-7; D gene ambiguous. Germline loops: CDR1 MDHEN, CDR2 SYDVKM. Trimming took off 5 bases at V and 7 bases at J, with 18 bases between the two ends. The CDR3 is 14 residues long. CDR3 in DNA: TGTGCCAGCAGTCCTGCGGCACCTCCTGAAGAGCAGTACTTC. This codes for CASSPAAPPEEQYF.

This sequence joins TRBV5-1 and TRBJ2-1, with no clear D. CDR3 length equals 16 residues. Germline loops: CDR1 SGHRS, CDR2 YFSETQ. Trimming cost V 0 bases and J 2 bases, with 12 bases left between them. Written as DNA, the CDR3 is TGCGCCAGCAGCTTGGGGCCAGGTCAGACCTACAATGAGCAGTTCTTC. This translates into CASSLGPGQTYNEQFF.

CDR3 DNA sequence: TGTGCCAGCAGCTTGGGACTTGAATTGGAGACCCAGTACTTC. Translated, it gives CASSLGLELETQYF. The chain carries TRBV5-4 and TRBJ2-5; no clear D gene. Between the trimmed V and J ends, which lost 0 bases and 5 bases, there was a span of 11 bases. Germline CDR1 reads SGHNT; CDR2 reads YYREEE (reference sequence). The CDR3 is made up of 14 amino acids.